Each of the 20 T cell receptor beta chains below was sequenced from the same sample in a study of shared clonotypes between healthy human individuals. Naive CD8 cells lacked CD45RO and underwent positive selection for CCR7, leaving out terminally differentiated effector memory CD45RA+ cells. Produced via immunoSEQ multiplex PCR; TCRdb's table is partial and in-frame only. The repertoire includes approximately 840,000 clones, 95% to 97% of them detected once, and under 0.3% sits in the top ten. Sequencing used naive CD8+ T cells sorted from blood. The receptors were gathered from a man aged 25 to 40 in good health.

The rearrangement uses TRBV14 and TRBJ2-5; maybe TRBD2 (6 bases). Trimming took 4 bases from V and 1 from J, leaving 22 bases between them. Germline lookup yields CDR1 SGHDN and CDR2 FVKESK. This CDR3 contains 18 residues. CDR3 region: CASSLAVGLEVFQETQYF. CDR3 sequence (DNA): TGTGCCAGCAGCCTCGCGGTGGGACTCGAGGTCTTCCAAGAGACCCAGTACTTC.

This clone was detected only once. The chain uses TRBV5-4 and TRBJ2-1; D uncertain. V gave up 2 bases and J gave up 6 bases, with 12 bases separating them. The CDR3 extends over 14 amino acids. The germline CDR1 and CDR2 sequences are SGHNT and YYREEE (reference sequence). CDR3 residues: CASSLAIRLNEQFF. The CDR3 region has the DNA TGTGCCAGCAGCTTAGCCATTAGGCTCAATGAGCAGTTCTTC. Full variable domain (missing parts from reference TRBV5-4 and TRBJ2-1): ETGVTQSPTHLIKTRGQQVTLRCSSQSGHNTVSWYQQALGQGPQFIFQYYREEENGRGNFPPRFSGLQFPNYSSELNVNALELDDSALYLCASSLAIRLNEQFFGPGTRLTVL.

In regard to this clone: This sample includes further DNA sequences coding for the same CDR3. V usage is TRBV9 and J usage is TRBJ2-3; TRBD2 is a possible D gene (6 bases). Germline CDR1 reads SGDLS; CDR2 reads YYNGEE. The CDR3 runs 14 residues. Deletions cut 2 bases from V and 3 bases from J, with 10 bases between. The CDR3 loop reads CASSVGSGTDTQYF. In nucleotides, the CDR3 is TGTGCCAGCAGCGTCGGGAGTGGGACAGATACGCAGTATTTT.

As DNA, the CDR3 is TGTGCCAGCAGGAGCCACTCTAGCGGTTCGAACACCGGGGAGCTGTTTTTT. Translating gives CASRSHSSGSNTGELFF. V and J are TRBV28 and TRBJ2-2; 7 nucleotides line up with TRBD2. Germline lookup yields CDR1 MDHEN and CDR2 SYDVKM. The CDR3 is 17 residues long. The junction had 10 bases not matched to a gene; V was cut back by 6 bases and J by 0 bases. Filled out from reference TRBV28 and TRBJ2-2, the complete variable domain reads DVKVTQSSRYLVKRTGEKVFLECVQDMDHENMFWYRQDPGLGLRLIYFSYDVKMKEKGDIPEGYSVSREKKERFSLILESASTNQTSMYLCASRSHSSGSNTGELFFGEGSRLTVL.

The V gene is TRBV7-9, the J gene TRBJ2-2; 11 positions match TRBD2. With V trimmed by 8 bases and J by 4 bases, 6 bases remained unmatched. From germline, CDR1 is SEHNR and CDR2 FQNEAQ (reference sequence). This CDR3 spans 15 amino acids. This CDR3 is CASGETSGTTGELFF. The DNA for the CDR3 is TGTGCCAGCGGCGAGACTAGCGGGACCACCGGGGAGCTGTTTTTT.

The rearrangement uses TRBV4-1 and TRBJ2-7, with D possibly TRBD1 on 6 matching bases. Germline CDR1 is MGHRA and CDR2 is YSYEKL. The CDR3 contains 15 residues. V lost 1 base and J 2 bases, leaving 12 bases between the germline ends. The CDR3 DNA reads TGCGCCAGCAGCCAAGCTGGGGGCCAGACCTACGAGCAGTACTTC. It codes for CASSQAGGQTYEQYF.

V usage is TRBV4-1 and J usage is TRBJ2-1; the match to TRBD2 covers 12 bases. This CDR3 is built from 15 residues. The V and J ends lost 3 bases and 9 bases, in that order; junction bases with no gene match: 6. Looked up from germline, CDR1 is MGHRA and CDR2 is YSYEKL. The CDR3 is CASSHLTSGRGEQFF. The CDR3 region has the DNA TGCGCCAGCAGCCACCTGACTAGCGGGAGAGGTGAGCAGTTCTTC.

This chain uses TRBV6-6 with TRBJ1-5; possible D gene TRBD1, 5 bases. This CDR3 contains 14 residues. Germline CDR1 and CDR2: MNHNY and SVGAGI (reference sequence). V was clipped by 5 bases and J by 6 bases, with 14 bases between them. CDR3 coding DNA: TGTGCCAGCAGTGTACAAGGGACTAGTCAGCCCCAGCATTTT. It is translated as CASSVQGTSQPQHF.

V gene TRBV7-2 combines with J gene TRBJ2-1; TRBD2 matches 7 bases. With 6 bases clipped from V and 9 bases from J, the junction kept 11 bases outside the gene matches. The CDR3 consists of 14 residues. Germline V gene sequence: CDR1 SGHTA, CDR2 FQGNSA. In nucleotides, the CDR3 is TGTGCCAGCAGTTACCGGGACTATATAGGTGAGCAGTTCTTC. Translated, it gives CASSYRDYIGEQFF.

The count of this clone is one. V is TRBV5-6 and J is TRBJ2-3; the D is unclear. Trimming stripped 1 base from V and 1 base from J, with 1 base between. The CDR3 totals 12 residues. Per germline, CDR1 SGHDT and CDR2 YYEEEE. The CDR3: CASSLRTDTQYF. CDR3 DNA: TGTGCCAGCAGCTTGCGCACAGATACGCAGTATTTT.

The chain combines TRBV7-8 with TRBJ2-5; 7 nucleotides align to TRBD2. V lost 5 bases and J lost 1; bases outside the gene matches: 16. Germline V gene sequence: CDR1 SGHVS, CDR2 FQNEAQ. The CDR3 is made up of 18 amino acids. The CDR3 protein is CASSTAGVITIGQETQYF. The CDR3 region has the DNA TGTGCCAGCAGCACCGCGGGGGTCATTACCATCGGCCAAGAGACCCAGTACTTC.

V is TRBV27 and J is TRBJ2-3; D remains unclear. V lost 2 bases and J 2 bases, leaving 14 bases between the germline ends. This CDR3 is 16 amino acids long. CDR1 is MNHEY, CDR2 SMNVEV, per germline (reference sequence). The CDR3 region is CASSLRAATHTDTQYF. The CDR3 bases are TGTGCCAGCAGTTTAAGGGCGGCGACCCACACAGATACGCAGTATTTT.

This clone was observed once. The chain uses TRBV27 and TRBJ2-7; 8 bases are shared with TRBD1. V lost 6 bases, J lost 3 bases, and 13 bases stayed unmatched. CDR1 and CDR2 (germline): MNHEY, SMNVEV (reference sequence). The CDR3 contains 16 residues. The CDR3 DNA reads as TGTGCCAGCAGCCACCGATCCCCCAGGGGGCGCTACGAGCAGTACTTC. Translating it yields CASSHRSPRGRYEQYF.

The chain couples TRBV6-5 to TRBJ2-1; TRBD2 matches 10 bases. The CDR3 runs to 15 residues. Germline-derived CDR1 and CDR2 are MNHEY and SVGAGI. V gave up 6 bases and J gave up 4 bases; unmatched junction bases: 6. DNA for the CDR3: TGTGCCAGCAGGCTTACTAGCGGGGATTACAATGAGCAGTTCTTC. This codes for CASRLTSGDYNEQFF.

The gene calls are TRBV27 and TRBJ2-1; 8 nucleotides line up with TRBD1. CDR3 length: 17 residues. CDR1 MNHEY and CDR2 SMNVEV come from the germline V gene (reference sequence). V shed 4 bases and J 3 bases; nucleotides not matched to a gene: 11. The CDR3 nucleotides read TGTGCCAGCAGTTATATGAGGACAGGGCAACTCTACAATGAGCAGTTCTTC. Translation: CASSYMRTGQLYNEQFF.

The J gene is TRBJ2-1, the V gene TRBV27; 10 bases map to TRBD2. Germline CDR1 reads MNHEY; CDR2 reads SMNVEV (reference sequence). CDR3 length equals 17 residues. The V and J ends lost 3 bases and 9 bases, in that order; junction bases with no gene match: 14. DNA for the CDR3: TGTGCCAGCAGTTTCCGCGGTGTGCTAGCGGGAGAGGGTGAGCAGTTCTTC. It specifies CASSFRGVLAGEGEQFF.

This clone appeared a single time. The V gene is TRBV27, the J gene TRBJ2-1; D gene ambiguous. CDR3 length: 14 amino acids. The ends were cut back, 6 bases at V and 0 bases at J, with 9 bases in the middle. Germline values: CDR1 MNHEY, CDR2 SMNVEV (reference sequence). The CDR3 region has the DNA TGTGCCAGCAGCTTCGCTAGCTCCTACAATGAGCAGTTCTTC. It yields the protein CASSFASSYNEQFF.

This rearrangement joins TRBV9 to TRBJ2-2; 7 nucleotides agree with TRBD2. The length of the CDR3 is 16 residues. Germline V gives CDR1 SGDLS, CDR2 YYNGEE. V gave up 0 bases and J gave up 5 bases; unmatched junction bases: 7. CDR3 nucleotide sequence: TGTGCCAGCAGCGTAGGAGCGACTAGCTCGACCGGGGAGCTGTTTTTT. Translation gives CASSVGATSSTGELFF. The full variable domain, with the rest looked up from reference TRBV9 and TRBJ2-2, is DSGVTQTPKHLITATGQRVTLRCSPRSGDLSVYWYQQSLDQGLQFLIQYYNGEERAKGNILERFSAQQFPDLHSELNLSSLELGDSALYFCASSVGATSSTGELFFGEGSRLTVL.

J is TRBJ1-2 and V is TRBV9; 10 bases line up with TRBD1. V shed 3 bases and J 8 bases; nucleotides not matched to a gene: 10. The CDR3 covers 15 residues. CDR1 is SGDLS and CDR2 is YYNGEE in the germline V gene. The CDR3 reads CASSDRRTGGLGYTF. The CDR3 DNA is TGTGCCAGCAGCGATCGACGGACAGGGGGTTTAGGCTACACCTTC.

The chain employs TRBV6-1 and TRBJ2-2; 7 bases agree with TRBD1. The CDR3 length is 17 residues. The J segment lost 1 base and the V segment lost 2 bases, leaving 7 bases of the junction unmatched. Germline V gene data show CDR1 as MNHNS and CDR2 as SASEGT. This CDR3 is CASSEWGQPQNTGELFF. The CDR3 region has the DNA TGTGCCAGCAGTGAATGGGGACAGCCCCAGAACACCGGGGAGCTGTTTTTT.